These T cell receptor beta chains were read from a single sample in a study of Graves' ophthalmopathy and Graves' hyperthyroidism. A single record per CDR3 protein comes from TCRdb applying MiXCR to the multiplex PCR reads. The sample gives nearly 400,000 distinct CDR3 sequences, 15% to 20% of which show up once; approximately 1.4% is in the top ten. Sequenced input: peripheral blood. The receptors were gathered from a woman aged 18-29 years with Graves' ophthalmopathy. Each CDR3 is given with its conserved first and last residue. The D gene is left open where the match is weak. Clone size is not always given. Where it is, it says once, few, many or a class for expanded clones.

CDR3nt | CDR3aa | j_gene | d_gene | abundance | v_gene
TGTGCCACCCATACCGGGGGACAGGGCGTTTCCCTCCACTTT | CATHTGGQGVSLHF | TRBJ1-6 | TRBD1 | many | TRBV6-1
TGCAGCGTGGGGGGCTACGAGCAGTACTTC | CSVGGYEQYF | TRBJ2-7 | NA | many | TRBV29-1
TGTGCCAGCAGTTTTACCTGGCAAACGGTGTCGACTGAAGCTTTCTTT | CASSFTWQTVSTEAFF | TRBJ1-1 | NA | many | TRBV12-3/TRBV12-4
TGTGCCAGCAGGACCAGGACTAGCGGGAGGTCCAACGAGCAGTACTTC | CASRTRTSGRSNEQYF | TRBJ2-7 | TRBD2 | many | TRBV6-1
TGTGCCAGCAGTTCCGGACTAGCGGGGGGGCCCTCCTACGAGCAGTACTTC | CASSSGLAGGPSYEQYF | TRBJ2-7 | TRBD2 | many | TRBV28
TGTGCCAGCAGAGCGCTACATACTAATTCACCCCTCCACTTT | CASRALHTNSPLHF | TRBJ1-6 | NA | many | TRBV28
TGTGCCAGCGCACTTTCGACGGGGACCGGGGAGCTGTTTTTT | CASALSTGTGELFF | TRBJ2-2 | NA | many | TRBV6-1
TGTGCCAGCAGTTCGACAGGGTATCAGCCCCAGCATTTT | CASSSTGYQPQHF | TRBJ1-5 | TRBD1 | many | TRBV27
TGTGCCACCGGGACAGGGAGGACTCCGGGGAATGGCTACACCTTC | CATGTGRTPGNGYTF | TRBJ1-2 | TRBD1 | many | TRBV10-3
TGCGCCAGCAGCCTAGGACAGGGATCGACCGGGGAGCTGTTTTTT | CASSLGQGSTGELFF | TRBJ2-2 | TRBD1 | many | TRBV4-3
TGTGCCAGCAGTGTATACAGGGTGGTCAATCAGCCCCAGCATTTT | CASSVYRVVNQPQHF | TRBJ1-5 | NA | few | TRBV6-1
TGTGCCAGCAGCTTAGCGACGGCCTACGAGCAGTACTTC | CASSLATAYEQYF | TRBJ2-7 | NA | many | TRBV7-6
TGCGCCAGCAGCCAAGGACGGGTTATAGGGACCGGGGAGCTGTTTTTT | CASSQGRVIGTGELFF | TRBJ2-2 | NA | many | TRBV4-3
TGTGCCAGCAAAGGGGGAGAATCCTACGAGCAGTACTTC | CASKGGESYEQYF | TRBJ2-7 | NA | many | TRBV28
TGTGCCAACAGGGACGGAGGCTCCTACGAGCAGTACTTC | CANRDGGSYEQYF | TRBJ2-7 | NA | many | TRBV10-3
TGTGCCAGCAGCTTAGACGGGACCCCCTACAATGAGCAGTTCTTC | CASSLDGTPYNEQFF | TRBJ2-1 | NA | many | TRBV7-9
TGTGCCTGGAGTGTACTGGGGGCCCAGGGAACTTTCTTT | CAWSVLGAQGTFF | TRBJ1-1 | NA | many | TRBV30
TGTGCCAGCAGTCGTTTTGGGTCTGGGGCCAGCGTCCTGACTTTC | CASSRFGSGASVLTF | TRBJ2-6 | NA | many | TRBV12-3/TRBV12-4
TGTGCCAGCAGTTACAAGCAGGGGACGAACACCGGGGAGCTGTTTTTT | CASSYKQGTNTGELFF | TRBJ2-2 | NA | NA | TRBV6-5
TGTGCCAGCAGCCCGGGGACCGCCGGGACCATATATTTT | CASSPGTAGTIYF | TRBJ1-3 | NA | many | TRBV28
TGTGCCAGCAGCTCCGGGACAGGGGGCGTCGGGACCCAGTACTTC | CASSSGTGGVGTQYF | TRBJ2-5 | TRBD1 | many | TRBV7-6
TGTGCCAGCCGATCCTGGGCTAGCGGGAGGGCAAGGGAGCAGTACTTC | CASRSWASGRAREQYF | TRBJ2-7 | TRBD2 | NA | TRBV28
TGTGCCAGCTCACCGGTGGCAAACGAGCAGTACTTC | CASSPVANEQYF | TRBJ2-7 | NA | NA | TRBV12-3/TRBV12-4
TGTGCCAGCAGCTTGAGACGGATTACGAACACCGGGGAGCTGTTTTTT | CASSLRRITNTGELFF | TRBJ2-2 | NA | many | TRBV13
TGTGCCAGCAGCTTAGGGCAGACCGGGGAGCTGTTTTTT | CASSLGQTGELFF | TRBJ2-2 | NA | many | TRBV11-3
TGTGCCAGCAGCGTGGGGGACAGGGGGGCTGAAGCTTTCTTT | CASSVGDRGAEAFF | TRBJ1-1 | TRBD1 | many | TRBV9
TGTGCCAGCACCAAGGGGAAGGGCGAGCAGTACTTC | CASTKGKGEQYF | TRBJ2-7 | NA | many | TRBV6-5
TGCGCCAGCAGCTTCCAGGACAGGAAGACCTACGAGCAGTACTTC | CASSFQDRKTYEQYF | TRBJ2-7 | TRBD1 | many | TRBV5-1
TGTGCCAGCACTCGTTGGGGGAACTATGGCTACACCTTC | CASTRWGNYGYTF | TRBJ1-2 | NA | NA | TRBV12-3/TRBV12-4
TGTGCCACCCTGGGGGGTATCGACACTGAAGCTTTCTTT | CATLGGIDTEAFF | TRBJ1-1 | NA | NA | TRBV6-1
TGTGCCAGCCTTAATGGGGCAGCTCCCTCGGGGACTGAAGCTTTCTTT | CASLNGAAPSGTEAFF | TRBJ1-1 | NA | many | TRBV2
TGTGCCAGCAGACCTCGACAGGTCCCAAGGTGGAGGAACACTGAAGCTTTCTTT | CASRPRQVPRWRNTEAFF | TRBJ1-1 | NA | many | TRBV28
TGCAGTGCTAGAGAGGGAGGGGTCGCTGAAGCTTTCTTT | CSAREGGVAEAFF | TRBJ1-1 | NA | many | TRBV20-1
TGTGCCAGCAGCCCCCGGGACACCATCTACGAGCAGTACTTC | CASSPRDTIYEQYF | TRBJ2-7 | NA | NA | TRBV7-8
TGTGCCAGCAGTTACAGGGTATCGACTGAAGCTTTCTTT | CASSYRVSTEAFF | TRBJ1-1 | NA | few | TRBV5-6
TGTGCCAGCTTTGGGGGGGCAGTTTATGGCTACACCTTC | CASFGGAVYGYTF | TRBJ1-2 | NA | many | TRBV28
TGTGCCAGCAGTTCGGACAGGGTAAAGGGCGAGCAGTACTTC | CASSSDRVKGEQYF | TRBJ2-7 | TRBD1 | many | TRBV28
TGTGCCAGTGGCGGTAGAGGGCACACTGAAGCTTTCTTT | CASGGRGHTEAFF | TRBJ1-1 | NA | NA | TRBV19
TGTGCCAGTAGCGACGGACGGAGCACTGAAGCTTTCTTT | CASSDGRSTEAFF | TRBJ1-1 | NA | many | TRBV19
TGTGCCATCAGTGAGTCGATGCCGGGGACCCTACGGGAGCAGTACTTC | CAISESMPGTLREQYF | TRBJ2-7 | NA | many | TRBV10-3
TGTGCCAGCAGCTTAATCCCCGATTTGGACTATGGCTACACCTTC | CASSLIPDLDYGYTF | TRBJ1-2 | NA | many | TRBV7-8
TGCAGCGCCCTGACCGAACACTACGAGCAGTACTTC | CSALTEHYEQYF | TRBJ2-7 | NA | many | TRBV29-1
TGTGCCAGCAGTTCCTCCTTCTGGACTAGCGGGAACGAGCAGTACTTC | CASSSSFWTSGNEQYF | TRBJ2-7 | TRBD2 | many | TRBV6-2/TRBV6-3
TGTGCCAGCAGCCCCCCCGGGGCAGGGAACACTGAAGCTTTCTTT | CASSPPGAGNTEAFF | TRBJ1-1 | NA | many | TRBV11-1
TGTGCCTGGAGTGTAGGGGAGCTGTTTTTT | CAWSVGELFF | TRBJ2-2 | NA | many | TRBV30
TGTGCCAGCAGGACCGACAGGGACAATCAGCCCCAGCATTTT | CASRTDRDNQPQHF | TRBJ1-5 | TRBD1 | many | TRBV12-3/TRBV12-4
TGTGCCAGCAGCTCGGGGGCCAGCCCTAGCACAGATACGCAGTATTTT | CASSSGASPSTDTQYF | TRBJ2-3 | NA | many | TRBV11-2
TGTGCCAGCAGCCGGGACAGCAACAATCAGCCCCAGCATTTT | CASSRDSNNQPQHF | TRBJ1-5 | TRBD1 | many | TRBV7-2
TGTGCCACCATTACTAGCGGGAGCTCCTACGAGCAGTACTTC | CATITSGSSYEQYF | TRBJ2-7 | TRBD2 | NA | TRBV28
TGTGCCAACAGCGCTGAAGGGATTACCGGGGAGCTGTTTTTT | CANSAEGITGELFF | TRBJ2-2 | NA | once | TRBV6-1
TGTGCCAGCAGACCCGGGGCCCGAGGGGAGACCCAGTACTTC | CASRPGARGETQYF | TRBJ2-5 | NA | few | TRBV6-1
TGTGCCAGCAGACTAGCGGAGACCCAGTACTTC | CASRLAETQYF | TRBJ2-5 | TRBD2 | many | TRBV25-1
TGTGCCAGCAGAGCGGGAGAAGGTAGTGAGCAGTTCTTC | CASRAGEGSEQFF | TRBJ2-1 | TRBD2 | many | TRBV7-2
TGTGCCAGCAGTGCGGGGGGGTTGGGGACCCAGTACTTC | CASSAGGLGTQYF | TRBJ2-5 | TRBD2 | NA | TRBV12-3/TRBV12-4
TGCGCCAGCAGCCAAGCCTTTAATTCCTACGAGCAGTACTTC | CASSQAFNSYEQYF | TRBJ2-7 | NA | many | TRBV4-1
TGTGCCAGCAGATTACAGCCGCAAGAGACCCAGTACTTC | CASRLQPQETQYF | TRBJ2-5 | NA | NA | TRBV7-8